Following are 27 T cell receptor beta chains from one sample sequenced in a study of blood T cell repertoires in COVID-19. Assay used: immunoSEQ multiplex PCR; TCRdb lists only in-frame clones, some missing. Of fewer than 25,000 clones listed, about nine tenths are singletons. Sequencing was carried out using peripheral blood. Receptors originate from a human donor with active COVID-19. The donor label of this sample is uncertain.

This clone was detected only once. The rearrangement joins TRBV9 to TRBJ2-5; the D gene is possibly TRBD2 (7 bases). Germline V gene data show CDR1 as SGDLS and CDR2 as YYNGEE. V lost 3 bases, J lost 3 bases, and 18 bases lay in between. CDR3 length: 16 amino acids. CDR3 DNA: TGTGCCAGCAGCGATGAGGCAGGGGAGGGAGAAGAGACCCAGTACTTC. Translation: CASSDEAGEGEETQYF.

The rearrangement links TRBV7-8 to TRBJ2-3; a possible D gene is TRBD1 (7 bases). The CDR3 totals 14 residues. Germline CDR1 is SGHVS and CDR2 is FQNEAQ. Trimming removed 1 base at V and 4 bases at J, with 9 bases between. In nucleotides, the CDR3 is TGTGCCAGCAGCTTAGGCGGGACAGCAGATACGCAGTATTTT. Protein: CASSLGGTADTQYF.

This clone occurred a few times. DNA of the CDR3: TGTGCCATCAGGGGACAGGGGGCGACCGGGGAGCTGTTTTTT. Translation: CAIRGQGATGELFF. The chain uses TRBV10-3 and TRBJ2-2; 12 positions agree with TRBD1. CDR3 length: 14 amino acids. The V segment lost 6 bases and the J segment 5 bases; nucleotides outside the gene matches: 1. Germline V gene sequence: CDR1 ENHRY, CDR2 SYGVKD.

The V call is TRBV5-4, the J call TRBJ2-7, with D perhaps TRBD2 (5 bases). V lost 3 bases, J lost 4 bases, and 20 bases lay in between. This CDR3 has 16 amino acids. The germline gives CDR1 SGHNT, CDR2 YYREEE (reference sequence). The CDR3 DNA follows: TGTGCCAGCAGCTCAGCTAGCTCCTTCAGTCCGTACGAGCAGTACTTC. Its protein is CASSSASSFSPYEQYF. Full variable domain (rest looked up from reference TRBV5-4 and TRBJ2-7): ETGVTQSPTHLIKTRGQQVTLRCSSQSGHNTVSWYQQALGQGPQFIFQYYREEENGRGNFPPRFSGLQFPNYSSELNVNALELDDSALYLCASSSASSFSPYEQYFGPGTRLTVT.

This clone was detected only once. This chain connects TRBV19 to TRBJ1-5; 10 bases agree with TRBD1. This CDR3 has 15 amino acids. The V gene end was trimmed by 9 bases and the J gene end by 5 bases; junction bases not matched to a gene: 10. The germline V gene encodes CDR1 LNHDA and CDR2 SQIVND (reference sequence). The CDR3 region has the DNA TGTGCCAGCTCCGATACCGGGACAGGGGATCAGCCCCAGCATTTT. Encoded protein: CASSDTGTGDQPQHF. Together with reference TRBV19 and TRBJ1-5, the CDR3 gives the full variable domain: DGGITQSPKYLFRKEGQNVTLSCEQNLNHDAMYWYRQDPGQGLRLIYYSQIVNDFQKGDIAEGYSVSREKKESFPLTVTSAQKNPTAFYLCASSDTGTGDQPQHFGDGTRLSIL.

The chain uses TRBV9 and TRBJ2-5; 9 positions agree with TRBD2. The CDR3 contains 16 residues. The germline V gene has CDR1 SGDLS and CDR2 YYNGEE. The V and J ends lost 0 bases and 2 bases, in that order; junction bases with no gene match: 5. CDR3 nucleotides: TGTGCCAGCAGCGTAGACAGCGGGGGGCTTCAAGAGACCCAGTACTTC. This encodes CASSVDSGGLQETQYF.

Here the CDR3 reads CASSPRGQETQYF. The CDR3 bases are TGTGCCAGCTCACCACGAGGGCAGGAGACCCAGTACTTC. V usage is TRBV18 and J usage is TRBJ2-5; perhaps TRBD2 as D (5 bases). With 1 base removed from V and 5 bases from J, the gap between germline ends came to 8 bases. The CDR3 length is 13 residues. CDR1 and CDR2 from the germline V gene are KGHSH and LQKENI.

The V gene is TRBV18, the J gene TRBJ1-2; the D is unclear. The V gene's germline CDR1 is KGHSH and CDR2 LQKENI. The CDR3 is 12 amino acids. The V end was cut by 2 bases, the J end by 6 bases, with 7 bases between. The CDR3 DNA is TGTGCCAGCTCACCAATGAGAGATGGCTACACCTTC. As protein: CASSPMRDGYTF.

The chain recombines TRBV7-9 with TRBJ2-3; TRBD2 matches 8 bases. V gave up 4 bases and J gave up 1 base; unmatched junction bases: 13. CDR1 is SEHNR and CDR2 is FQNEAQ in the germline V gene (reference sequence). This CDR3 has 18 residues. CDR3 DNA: TGTGCCAGCAGCTCTATTATTGGGGTAGCGGGGCGCACAGATACGCAGTATTTT. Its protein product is CASSSIIGVAGRTDTQYF. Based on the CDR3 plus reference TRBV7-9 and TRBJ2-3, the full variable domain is DTGVSQNPRHKITKRGQNVTFRCDPISEHNRLYWYRQTLGQGPEFLTYFQNEAQLEKSRLLSDRFSAERPKGSFSTLEIQRTEQGDSAMYLCASSSIIGVAGRTDTQYFGPGTRLTVL.

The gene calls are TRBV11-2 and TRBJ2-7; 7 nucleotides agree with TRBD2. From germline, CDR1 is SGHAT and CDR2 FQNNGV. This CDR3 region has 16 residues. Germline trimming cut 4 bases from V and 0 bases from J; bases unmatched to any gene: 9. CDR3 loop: CASSSARGGSSYEQYF. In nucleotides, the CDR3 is TGTGCCAGCAGCTCGGCTAGGGGCGGGAGCTCCTACGAGCAGTACTTC.

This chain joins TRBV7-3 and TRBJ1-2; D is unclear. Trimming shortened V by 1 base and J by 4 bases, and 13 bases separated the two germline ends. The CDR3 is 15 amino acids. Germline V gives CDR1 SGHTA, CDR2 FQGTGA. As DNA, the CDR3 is TGTGCCAGCAGCTTAAATGGCAGGATGGGCTATGGCTACACCTTC. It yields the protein CASSLNGRMGYGYTF.

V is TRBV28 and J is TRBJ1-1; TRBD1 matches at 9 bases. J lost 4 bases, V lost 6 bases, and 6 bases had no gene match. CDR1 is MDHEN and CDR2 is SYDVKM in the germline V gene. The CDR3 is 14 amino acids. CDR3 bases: TGTGCCAGCAGGGGGGGACAGGGAAGCACTGAAGCTTTCTTT. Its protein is CASRGGQGSTEAFF.

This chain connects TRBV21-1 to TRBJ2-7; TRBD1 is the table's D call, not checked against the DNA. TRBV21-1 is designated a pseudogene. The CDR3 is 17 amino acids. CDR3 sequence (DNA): TGTGCCAGCAGCACCCACCTGTTGAATCCCAGGTACCACGAGCAGTACTTC. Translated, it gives CASSTHLLNPRYHEQYF.

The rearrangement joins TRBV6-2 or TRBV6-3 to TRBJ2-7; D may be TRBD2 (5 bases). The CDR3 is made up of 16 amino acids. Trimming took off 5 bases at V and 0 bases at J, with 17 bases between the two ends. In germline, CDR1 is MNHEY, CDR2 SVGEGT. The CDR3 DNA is TGTGCCAGCAGTCCCTCCCGGGGAACGAGCTCCTACGAGCAGTACTTC. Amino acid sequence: CASSPSRGTSSYEQYF.

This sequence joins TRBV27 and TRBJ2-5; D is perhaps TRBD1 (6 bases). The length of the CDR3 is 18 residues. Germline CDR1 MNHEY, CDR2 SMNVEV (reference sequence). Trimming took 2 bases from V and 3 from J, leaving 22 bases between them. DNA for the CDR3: TGTGCCAGCAGTTTACCCCTTCCTCTCCGGGACAAGAAAGAGACCCAGTACTTC. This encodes CASSLPLPLRDKKETQYF.

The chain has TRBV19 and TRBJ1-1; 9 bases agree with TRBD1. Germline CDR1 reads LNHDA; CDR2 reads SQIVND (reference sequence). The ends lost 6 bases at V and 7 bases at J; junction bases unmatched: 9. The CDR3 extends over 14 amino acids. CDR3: CASRDFTGGNEAFF. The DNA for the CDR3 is TGTGCCAGTAGGGATTTCACAGGGGGCAATGAAGCTTTCTTT.

The CDR3 region has the DNA TGTGCCAGCCTCCGAGGAGAGACCCAGTACTTC. The encoded protein is CASLRGETQYF. The chain uses TRBV6-5 and TRBJ2-5; D is undetermined. V was clipped by 8 bases and J by 4 bases, with 8 bases between them. Germline lookup yields CDR1 MNHEY and CDR2 SVGAGI. The CDR3 is 11 amino acids.

CDR3 DNA sequence: TGTGCCAGCAGTTTAGGTCATCTCGGGGAGCAGTACTTC. Amino acids: CASSLGHLGEQYF. The rearrangement uses TRBV12-3 or TRBV12-4 and TRBJ2-7; D not resolved. The CDR3 totals 13 residues. Trimming took 1 base from V and 7 from J, leaving 11 bases between them.

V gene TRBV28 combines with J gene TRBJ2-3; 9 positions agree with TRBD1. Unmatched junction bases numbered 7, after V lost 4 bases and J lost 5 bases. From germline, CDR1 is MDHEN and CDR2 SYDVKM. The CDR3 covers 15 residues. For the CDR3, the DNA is TGTGCCAGCAGTTCGCCGGGACAGGGTGGAGATACGCAGTATTTT. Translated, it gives CASSSPGQGGDTQYF.

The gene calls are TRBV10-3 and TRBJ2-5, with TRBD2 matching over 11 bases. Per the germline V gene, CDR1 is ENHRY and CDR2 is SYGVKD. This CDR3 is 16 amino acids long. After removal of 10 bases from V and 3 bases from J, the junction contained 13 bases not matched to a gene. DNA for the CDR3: TGTGCCACGAAAGAAATAGCGGGAGGGCCGGAAGAGACCCAGTACTTC. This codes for CATKEIAGGPEETQYF.

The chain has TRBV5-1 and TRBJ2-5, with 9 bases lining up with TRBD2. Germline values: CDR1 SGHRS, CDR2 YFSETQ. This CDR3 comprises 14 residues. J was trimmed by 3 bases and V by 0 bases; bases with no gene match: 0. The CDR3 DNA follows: TGCGCCAGCAGCTTGGTAGCGGGGGAAGAGACCCAGTACTTC. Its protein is CASSLVAGEETQYF.

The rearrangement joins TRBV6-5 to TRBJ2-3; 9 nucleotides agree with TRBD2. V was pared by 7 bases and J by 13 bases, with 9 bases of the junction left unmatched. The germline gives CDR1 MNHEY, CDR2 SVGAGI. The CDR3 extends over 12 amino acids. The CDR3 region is CASNTLAGVEYF. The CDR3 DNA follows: TGTGCCAGCAATACCTTAGCGGGAGTCGAGTATTTT.

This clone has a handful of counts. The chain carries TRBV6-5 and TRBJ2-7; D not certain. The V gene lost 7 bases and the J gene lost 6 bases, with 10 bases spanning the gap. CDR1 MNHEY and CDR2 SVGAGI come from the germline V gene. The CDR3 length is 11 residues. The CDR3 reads CASTFGIEQYF. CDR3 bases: TGTGCCAGCACCTTCGGTATCGAGCAGTACTTC.

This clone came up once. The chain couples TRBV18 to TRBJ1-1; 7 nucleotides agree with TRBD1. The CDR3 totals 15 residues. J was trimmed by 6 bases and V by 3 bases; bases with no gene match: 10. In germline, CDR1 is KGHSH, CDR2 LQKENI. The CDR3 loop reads CASSPRQGGISEAFF. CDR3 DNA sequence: TGTGCCAGCTCACCGCGACAGGGAGGTATCTCTGAAGCTTTCTTT.

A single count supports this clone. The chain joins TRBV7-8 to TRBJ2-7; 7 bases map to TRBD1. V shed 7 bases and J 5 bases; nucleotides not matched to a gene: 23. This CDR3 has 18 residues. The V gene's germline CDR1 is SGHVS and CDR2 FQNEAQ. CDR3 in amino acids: CASMKLLGAGGNLNEQYF. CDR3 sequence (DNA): TGTGCCAGCATGAAGTTGTTAGGGGCAGGGGGAAATTTAAACGAGCAGTACTTC.

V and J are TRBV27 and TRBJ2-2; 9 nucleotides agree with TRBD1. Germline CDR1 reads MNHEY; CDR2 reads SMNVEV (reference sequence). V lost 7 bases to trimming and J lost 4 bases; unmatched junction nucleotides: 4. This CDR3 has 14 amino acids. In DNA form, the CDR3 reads TGTGCCAGCACCGGGACAGGGTTCACCGGGGAGCTGTTTTTT. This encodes CASTGTGFTGELFF.

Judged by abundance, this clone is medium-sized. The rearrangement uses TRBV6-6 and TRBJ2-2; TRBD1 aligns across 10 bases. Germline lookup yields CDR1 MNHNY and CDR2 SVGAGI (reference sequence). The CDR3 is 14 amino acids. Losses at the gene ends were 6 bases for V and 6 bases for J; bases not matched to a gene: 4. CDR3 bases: TGTGCCAGCAGCGGGGACAGGGGCTCCGGGGAGCTGTTTTTT. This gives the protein CASSGDRGSGELFF.